The 27 T cell receptor beta chains in this list originate from one sample, sequenced in a study of sequential checkpoint blockade in melanoma. This sample's treatment: randomized to nivolumab then ipilimumab (arm A) or the reverse (arm B). Profiling relied on immunoSEQ multiplex PCR, and the TCRdb table lists in-frame clones only, not all of them. The table shows roughly 9,800 clones, with approximately 71% occurring only once. The sample consisted of CD8+ T cells sorted from blood (inferred from file names), taken from a patient given nivolumab and ipilimumab in sequence. The source is a human donor with melanoma.

This clone has more than one count but fewer than ten. This chain uses TRBV29-1 with TRBJ2-7; D is perhaps TRBD1 (6 bases). The germline V gene encodes CDR1 SQVTM and CDR2 ANQGSEA. This CDR3 contains 14 residues. The V end was cut by 1 base, the J end by 0 bases, with 10 bases between. The CDR3 DNA is TGCAGCGTTGAAGGCCGGGACAACTCCTACGAGCAGTACTTC. The encoded protein is CSVEGRDNSYEQYF.

The V call is TRBV19, the J call TRBJ2-3; TRBD1 aligns across 8 bases. The trim removed 6 bases at V and 2 bases at J, leaving 7 bases unmatched. This CDR3 has 15 residues. Germline-derived CDR1 and CDR2 are LNHDA and SQIVND (reference sequence). The chain's CDR3 is CASSEGQGLTDTQYF. The CDR3 nucleotides are TGTGCCAGTAGCGAAGGACAGGGACTCACAGATACGCAGTATTTT.

The V and J genes are TRBV6-1 and TRBJ1-4; D not certain. Looked up from germline, CDR1 is MNHNS and CDR2 is SASEGT. The V and J ends lost 4 bases and 4 bases respectively, with 10 bases between them. The CDR3 is made up of 14 amino acids. In nucleotides, the CDR3 is TGTGCCAGCAGTGCGGGGTTTGGTAATGAAAAACTGTTTTTT. Protein sequence: CASSAGFGNEKLFF.

By proportion, this clone is large. One junction end does not reproduce the germline sequence, and a read error may be involved. The genes are TRBV19 and TRBJ2-4, with D tentatively TRBD2 (5 bases). This CDR3 contains 11 residues. Germline assignment: CDR1 LNHDA and CDR2 SQIVND (reference sequence). In nucleotides, the CDR3 is TGTGCCAGTAGTTTGGGTGCAGCGAGGGCGTTC. It yields the protein CASSLGAARAF.

The sample holds a few counts of this clone. This sequence joins TRBV7-9 and TRBJ2-7; D is perhaps TRBD2 (5 bases). The CDR3 has 15 amino acids. From germline, CDR1 is SEHNR and CDR2 FQNEAQ (reference sequence). Trimming removed 5 bases from V and 0 bases from J, with 14 bases in between. The DNA of the CDR3 is TGTGCCAGCAGCCTCCCCCGGGGTAGCTCCTACGAGCAGTACTTC. This codes for CASSLPRGSSYEQYF.

The chain uses TRBV29-1 and TRBJ2-3; D remains unclear. CDR3 length: 14 residues. Trimming took off 5 bases at V and 6 bases at J, with 18 bases between the two ends. Per the germline V gene, CDR1 is SQVTM and CDR2 is ANQGSEA. CDR3 sequence reads: CSVISENSLDTQYF. DNA for the CDR3: TGCAGCGTTATTTCTGAGAACAGTTTGGATACGCAGTATTTT.

The V and J genes are TRBV4-1 and TRBJ2-7, with unresolved D. CDR3 length: 13 amino acids. V dropped 0 bases and J dropped 2 bases, with 5 bases sitting between them. Germline assignment: CDR1 MGHRA and CDR2 YSYEKL. The CDR3: CASSQDQTYEQYF. The CDR3 DNA reads TGCGCCAGCAGCCAAGATCAAACCTACGAGCAGTACTTC.

This clone was detected only once. J is TRBJ2-7 and V is TRBV9, with 9 bases identical to TRBD2. Trimming removed 0 bases from V and 4 bases from J; junction bases left unmatched: 5. CDR1 SGDLS and CDR2 YYNGEE come from the germline V gene. The CDR3 contains 15 residues. The CDR3 region has the DNA TGTGCCAGCAGCGTAGGAATTAGCGGGAGTTACGAGCAGTACTTC. Translating it yields CASSVGISGSYEQYF.

This clone was picked up a small number of times. The rearrangement links TRBV14 to TRBJ1-2, with D possibly TRBD1 on 6 matching bases. The germline V gene encodes CDR1 SGHDN and CDR2 FVKESK. The CDR3 is 14 amino acids. The V gene lost 2 bases and the J gene lost 2 bases, with 9 bases spanning the gap. For the CDR3, the DNA is TGTGCCAGCAGCCAATGGACAGCGAACTATGGCTACACCTTC. This codes for CASSQWTANYGYTF.

V and J are TRBV4-1 and TRBJ2-7; D unclear. This CDR3 contains 13 residues. CDR1 and CDR2 from the germline V gene are MGHRA and YSYEKL. V was trimmed by 4 bases and J by 0 bases, leaving 7 bases between them. The CDR3 loop reads CASSPGGSYEQYF. The CDR3 coding sequence is TGCGCCAGCAGCCCCGGCGGCTCCTACGAGCAGTACTTC.

This clone appeared a few times. The V call is TRBV19, the J call TRBJ1-2; D gene unclear. CDR3 length equals 13 residues. The V end lost 0 bases, the J end lost 8 bases, and 10 bases lay between the germline ends. Germline CDR1 and CDR2: LNHDA and SQIVND (reference sequence). The CDR3 DNA follows: TGTGCCAGTAGTATAGATACTAGCACCGGCTACACCTTC. Translation: CASSIDTSTGYTF.

This chain connects TRBV9 to TRBJ2-5; weak D call: TRBD2 (6 bases). CDR1 and CDR2 from the germline V gene are SGDLS and YYNGEE. V dropped 4 bases and J dropped 2 bases, with 12 bases sitting between them. The CDR3 covers 14 residues. The CDR3 protein is CASSPSSGQETQYF. The CDR3 nucleotides are TGTGCCAGCAGCCCTAGCAGCGGGCAAGAGACCCAGTACTTC. Supplemented by reference TRBV9 and TRBJ2-5, the full variable domain reads DSGVTQTPKHLITATGQRVTLRCSPRSGDLSVYWYQQSLDQGLQFLIQYYNGEERAKGNILERFSAQQFPDLHSELNLSSLELGDSALYFCASSPSSGQETQYFGPGTRLLVL.

The chain is built from TRBV25-1 and TRBJ2-5; possibly TRBD1 for D (7 bases). The DNA matches TRBJ2-7 better at its end, which makes the J call doubtful. This CDR3 has 14 residues. Germline lookup yields CDR1 MGHDK and CDR2 SYGVNS. In nucleotides, the CDR3 is TGTGCCAGCAGTGAATGGGGGGACAGCTACGAGCAGTACTTC. Translation: CASSEWGDSYEQYF.

The rearrangement uses TRBV29-1 and TRBJ2-7; 7 nucleotides agree with TRBD2. Germline loops: CDR1 SQVTM, CDR2 ANQGSEA. The J segment lost 0 bases and the V segment lost 7 bases, leaving 12 bases of the junction unmatched. The CDR3 totals 15 residues. The chain's CDR3 is CSAWKAGEASYEQYF. The CDR3 region has the DNA TGCAGCGCCTGGAAGGCGGGAGAGGCCTCCTACGAGCAGTACTTC.

The chain has TRBV5-1 and TRBJ2-1, with D hard to call. The CDR3 runs to 15 residues. With 0 bases removed from V and 0 bases from J, the gap between germline ends came to 7 bases. Looked up from germline, CDR1 is SGHRS and CDR2 is YFSETQ. In DNA form, the CDR3 reads TGCGCCAGCAGCTTGGTGACAAGCTCCTACAATGAGCAGTTCTTC. Translation: CASSLVTSSYNEQFF.

The chain employs TRBV10-3 and TRBJ2-1; 8 bases match TRBD2. Unmatched junction bases numbered 5, after V lost 3 bases and J lost 4 bases. The germline CDR1 and CDR2 sequences are ENHRY and SYGVKD. CDR3 size: 15 residues. Here the CDR3 reads CAISDPTSGYNEQFF. The CDR3 nucleotides read TGTGCCATCAGTGACCCAACTAGCGGTTACAATGAGCAGTTCTTC.

The chain carries TRBV29-1 and TRBJ1-2; 9 bases are shared with TRBD1. The CDR3 consists of 12 residues. The J segment lost 5 bases and the V segment lost 7 bases, leaving 5 bases of the junction unmatched. Germline loops: CDR1 SQVTM, CDR2 ANQGSEA. The CDR3, as DNA: TGCAGCGCCCGGACAGGGGAGTATGGCTACACCTTC. This translates into CSARTGEYGYTF.

The rearrangement links TRBV5-1 to TRBJ2-5; 9 positions agree with TRBD1. The CDR3 contains 15 residues. Per germline, CDR1 SGHRS and CDR2 YFSETQ. V dropped 4 bases and J dropped 5; count of bases not matched to a gene: 9. The CDR3 loop is CASSPDRGWLETQYF. The CDR3 DNA follows: TGCGCCAGCAGCCCTGACAGGGGGTGGCTGGAGACCCAGTACTTC.

The CDR3 sequence: CATHLNTGELFF. As DNA, the CDR3 is TGTGCCACCCACTTGAACACCGGGGAGCTGTTTTTT. J is TRBJ2-2 and V is TRBV6-5; the D is unclear. Germline CDR1 reads MNHEY; CDR2 reads SVGAGI. The CDR3 contains 12 residues. Trimming left V 10 bases short and J 1 base short, with 7 bases between.

This chain joins TRBV4-2 and TRBJ2-3; TRBD2 matches at 10 bases. This CDR3 is 17 amino acids long. The trim removed 1 base at V and 5 bases at J, leaving 9 bases unmatched. Germline loops: CDR1 LGHNA, CDR2 YNFKEQ. CDR3 protein: CASSQGSYSGRLDTQYF. CDR3 nucleotide sequence: TGTGCCAGCAGCCAAGGGAGCTATAGCGGGAGGTTAGATACGCAGTATTTT.

J is TRBJ1-2 and V is TRBV19, with D possibly being TRBD1 (5 bases). In germline, CDR1 is LNHDA, CDR2 SQIVND (reference sequence). V lost 3 bases to trimming and J lost 3 bases, with 11 bases between them. There are 14 residues in the CDR3. The CDR3 reads CASSIAGMDYGYTF. In DNA, the CDR3 is TGTGCCAGTAGTATCGCAGGGATGGACTATGGCTACACCTTC.

The table lists this clone with a few counts. The chain recombines TRBV27 with TRBJ1-2; D gene ambiguous. V lost 6 bases and J lost 3, with 14 bases in between. The CDR3 spans 14 residues. The germline V gene has CDR1 MNHEY and CDR2 SMNVEV (reference sequence). CDR3 sequence (DNA): TGTGCCAGCAGACCTATTGAGGGTGACTATGGCTACACCTTC. Its translation is CASRPIEGDYGYTF.

The chain is built from TRBV19 and TRBJ2-1, with 8 bases matching TRBD2. CDR3 length: 14 residues. Trimming cost V 9 bases and J 4 bases; bases outside gene matches: 8. Germline values: CDR1 LNHDA, CDR2 SQIVND (reference sequence). The CDR3 loop is CASRGLGGYNEQFF. The CDR3 DNA sequence: TGTGCCAGCAGGGGACTAGGGGGGTACAATGAGCAGTTCTTC.

This sequence joins TRBV2 and TRBJ1-1; D remains ambiguous. The length of the CDR3 is 13 residues. CDR1 is SNHLY, CDR2 FYNNEI, per germline. V lost 7 bases and J 0 bases, leaving 9 bases between the germline ends. The CDR3 DNA follows: TGTGCCAGCATCTGGACTATGAACACTGAAGCTTTCTTT. It specifies CASIWTMNTEAFF.

The V gene is TRBV19, the J gene TRBJ2-7, with 11 bases aligning to TRBD2. The length of the CDR3 is 15 residues. CDR1 is LNHDA, CDR2 SQIVND, per germline (reference sequence). The trim removed 8 bases at V and 5 bases at J, leaving 11 bases unmatched. The CDR3 DNA reads as TGTGCCAGTCGGGATGGTAGCGGGAGGGCCCACGAGCAGTACTTC. This gives the protein CASRDGSGRAHEQYF.

This clone was seen more than once but under ten times. The chain is built from TRBV30 and TRBJ2-1, with 11 bases fitting TRBD2. V shed 2 bases and J 3 bases; nucleotides not matched to a gene: 6. Germline-derived CDR1 and CDR2 are GTSNPN and SVGIG (reference sequence). The CDR3 covers 16 residues. The CDR3 DNA reads TGTGCCTGGAGTACTAAACTAGCGGGAGACTACAATGAGCAGTTCTTC. Amino acids: CAWSTKLAGDYNEQFF. The variable domain in full, with the rest retrieved from reference TRBV30 and TRBJ2-1, is SQTIHQWPATLVQPVGSPLSLECTVEGTSNPNLYWYRQAAGRGLQLLFYSVGIGQISSEVPQNLSASRPQDRQFILSSKKLLLSDSGFYLCAWSTKLAGDYNEQFFGPGTRLTVL.

V is TRBV2 and J is TRBJ2-7, with D maybe TRBD1 (6 bases). There are 15 residues in the CDR3. Looked up from germline, CDR1 is SNHLY and CDR2 is FYNNEI. With 5 bases removed from V and 0 bases from J, the gap between germline ends came to 14 bases. The CDR3 region is CASSPGQISSYEQYF. CDR3 nucleotides: TGTGCCAGCAGTCCCGGACAGATAAGCTCCTACGAGCAGTACTTC.